The present T cell receptor beta chain was sequenced within a study of blood T cells in healthy people across ages. A J-beta primer mix and a sample-barcoded 5' primer were used in a second PCR of about 6 to 12 cycles. Using its own MiXCR run on the 5' RACE reads, TCRdb lists one record per CDR3 protein. Counted here are 600,000 to 850,000 distinct CDR3 sequences, around 25% occurring once; the ten biggest clones make up 9.4%. Between the trimmed V and J ends, which lost 1 base and 0 bases, there was a span of 10 bases. The CDR3 is 15 amino acids. CDR1 DFQATT and CDR2 SNEGSKA come from the germline V gene (reference sequence). General observations from the study: Diversity figures based on one million T cells were deemed too low.

Turning to this clonotype: Its specificity is not known.

These data were also filed under a second study, of T cells of mothers and their children. From that study: The entire RNA extract went into cDNA synthesis at approximately 1.6 ug per 15 ul.

The source of this sequence is a boy aged 5-17 years in good health. The V gene is TRBV20-1, the J gene TRBJ1-5; D not resolved. The sample consisted of blood. The CDR3 here is CSARVLGNSNQPQHF. For the CDR3, the DNA is TGCAGTGCTAGAGTTCTGGGGAATAGCAATCAGCCCCAGCATTTT.